These T cell receptor beta chains were read from a single sample in a study of T-cell memory formation after mild COVID-19. TCRdb redid the calling of the 5' RACE reads with MiXCR, one entry per CDR3 protein. The data show 190,000 or so distinct CDR3 sequences, roughly a fifth seen once. Sequenced sample: PBMCs or a T cell subset sorted from them (not recorded which). The receptors shown here come from an adult woman who had mild COVID-19 (a few samples of this study predate the infection). Cell type and time point are not known. Each CDR3 is given with its conserved first and last residue. The D gene is left open where the match is weak.

CDR3aa: CASSFRESYEQYF
j_gene: TRBJ2-7
d_gene: -
v_gene: TRBV5-1

CDR3aa: CASSLLTGTNTEAFF
j_gene: TRBJ1-1
d_gene: TRBD1
v_gene: TRBV6-2/TRBV6-3

CDR3aa: CASSQSPAGQMDNEQFF
j_gene: TRBJ2-1
d_gene: -
v_gene: TRBV4-1

CDR3aa: CATSRETTDEQFF
j_gene: TRBJ2-1
d_gene: -
v_gene: TRBV15

CDR3aa: CASSLIPGQNSEAFF
j_gene: TRBJ1-1
d_gene: TRBD1
v_gene: TRBV5-1

CDR3aa: CASSLAGGRYNEQFF
j_gene: TRBJ2-1
d_gene: TRBD2
v_gene: TRBV27

CDR3aa: CASSLLGSTEAFF
j_gene: TRBJ1-1
d_gene: -
v_gene: TRBV5-1

CDR3aa: CASSQDSSGTGGELFF
j_gene: TRBJ2-2
d_gene: -
v_gene: TRBV4-3

CDR3aa: CASSQVVLRGAHEDTQYF
j_gene: TRBJ2-3
d_gene: -
v_gene: TRBV4-1

CDR3aa: CASSQVGGADYEQYF
j_gene: TRBJ2-7
d_gene: -
v_gene: TRBV14

CDR3aa: CASKRNTEAFF
j_gene: TRBJ1-1
d_gene: -
v_gene: TRBV6-1

CDR3aa: CASSLTSGSGTDTQYF
j_gene: TRBJ2-3
d_gene: TRBD2
v_gene: TRBV7-9

CDR3aa: CASSYDLAGQSDTQYF
j_gene: TRBJ2-3
d_gene: TRBD2
v_gene: TRBV6-5

CDR3aa: CASSQDGTNQPQHF
j_gene: TRBJ1-5
d_gene: -
v_gene: TRBV14

CDR3aa: CASSHNAPLTGGPEAFF
j_gene: TRBJ1-1
d_gene: TRBD1
v_gene: TRBV4-1

CDR3aa: CASSQGGQGWTYSTF
j_gene: TRBJ1-2
d_gene: TRBD1
v_gene: TRBV3-1

CDR3aa: CATSATGLGENNEQFF
j_gene: TRBJ2-1
d_gene: TRBD2
v_gene: TRBV24-1

CDR3aa: CSARDPGTANYGYTF
j_gene: TRBJ1-2
d_gene: TRBD1
v_gene: TRBV20-1

CDR3aa: CASSAGLAGGYEQFF
j_gene: TRBJ2-1
d_gene: TRBD2
v_gene: TRBV7-2

CDR3aa: CSVEDQAEETQYF
j_gene: TRBJ2-5
d_gene: -
v_gene: TRBV29-1

CDR3aa: CASSPVQNTEAFF
j_gene: TRBJ1-1
d_gene: -
v_gene: TRBV7-9

CDR3aa: CSVATGDYTEAFF
j_gene: TRBJ1-1
d_gene: TRBD1
v_gene: TRBV29-1

CDR3aa: CASSAILDRQNIQYF
j_gene: TRBJ2-4
d_gene: TRBD1
v_gene: TRBV2

CDR3aa: CAISESPTYEQYF
j_gene: TRBJ2-7
d_gene: -
v_gene: TRBV10-3

CDR3aa: CAISGGGPWMNTEAFF
j_gene: TRBJ1-1
d_gene: -
v_gene: TRBV10-3

CDR3aa: CASSPERTSGGLNEQFF
j_gene: TRBJ2-1
d_gene: TRBD2
v_gene: TRBV7-2

CDR3aa: CASSGDSGRPSSDGVYEQYF
j_gene: TRBJ2-7
d_gene: TRBD1
v_gene: TRBV9

CDR3aa: CASSLDRGPGYTF
j_gene: TRBJ1-2
d_gene: TRBD1
v_gene: TRBV7-9

CDR3aa: CASSQDLQGDEQFF
j_gene: TRBJ2-1
d_gene: -
v_gene: TRBV4-3

CDR3aa: CASSSGTGRDSQHF
j_gene: TRBJ1-5
d_gene: TRBD1
v_gene: TRBV5-1

CDR3aa: CASSLMLGLAGSEQYF
j_gene: TRBJ2-7
d_gene: TRBD2
v_gene: TRBV7-3

CDR3aa: CASSQDLGGPEQYF
j_gene: TRBJ2-7
d_gene: -
v_gene: TRBV4-3

CDR3aa: CASGTSGDTDTQYF
j_gene: TRBJ2-3
d_gene: TRBD2
v_gene: TRBV6-5

CDR3aa: CASSSFSGRATEQFF
j_gene: TRBJ2-1
d_gene: TRBD2
v_gene: TRBV5-5

CDR3aa: CASRTLGGFTEAFF
j_gene: TRBJ1-1
d_gene: -
v_gene: TRBV6-2/TRBV6-3

CDR3aa: CASSQDKGGTDTQYF
j_gene: TRBJ2-3
d_gene: -
v_gene: TRBV3-1

CDR3aa: CASSFRDSSSSYEQYF
j_gene: TRBJ2-7
d_gene: TRBD1
v_gene: TRBV7-9

CDR3aa: CASSRPDAQNIQYF
j_gene: TRBJ2-4
d_gene: -
v_gene: TRBV12-3/TRBV12-4

CDR3aa: CASSPSSSLQGYTF
j_gene: TRBJ1-2
d_gene: -
v_gene: TRBV9

CDR3aa: CSAKDSSSYEQYF
j_gene: TRBJ2-7
d_gene: -
v_gene: TRBV20-1